This T cell receptor (beta chain) was recovered during a study of T-cell memory formation after mild COVID-19. Study observations and caveats: Specificity for SARS-CoV-2 was not confirmed among the second-wave clones peaking on day 37.

Of note for this clonotype: Its antigen is as yet unknown.

Each CDR3 protein is one row after TCRdb ran MiXCR on the 5' RACE reads. The sample lists about 270,000 distinct CDR3 sequences, approximately 15% occurring once. The CDR3 consists of 13 residues. The V end was cut by 10 bases, the J end by 3 bases, with 15 bases between. In germline, CDR1 is SNHLY, CDR2 FYNNEI. The TCR was taken from an adult woman who had mild COVID-19 (a few samples of this study predate the infection). Cell type and time point are not known. This chain links TRBV2 with TRBJ1-2; possible D gene TRBD1, 6 bases. The source material was PBMCs or a T cell subset sorted from them (not recorded which). The CDR3 sequence: CATGAGMHYGYTF. The CDR3 bases are TGTGCCACGGGGGCAGGGATGCACTATGGCTACACCTTC.